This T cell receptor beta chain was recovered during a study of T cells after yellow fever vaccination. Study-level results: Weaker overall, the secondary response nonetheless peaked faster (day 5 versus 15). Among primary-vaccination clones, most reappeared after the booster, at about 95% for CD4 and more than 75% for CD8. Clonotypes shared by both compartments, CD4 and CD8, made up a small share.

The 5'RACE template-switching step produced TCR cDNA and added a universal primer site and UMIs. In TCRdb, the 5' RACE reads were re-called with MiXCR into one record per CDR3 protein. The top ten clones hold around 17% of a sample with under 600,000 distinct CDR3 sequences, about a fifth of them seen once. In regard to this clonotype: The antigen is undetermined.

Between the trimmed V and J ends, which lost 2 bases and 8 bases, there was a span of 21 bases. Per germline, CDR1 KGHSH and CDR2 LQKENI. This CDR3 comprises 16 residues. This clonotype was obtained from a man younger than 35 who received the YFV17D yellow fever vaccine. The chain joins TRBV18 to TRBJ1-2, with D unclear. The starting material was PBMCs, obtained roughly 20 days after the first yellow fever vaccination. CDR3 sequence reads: CASSPKSGPRTGGYTF. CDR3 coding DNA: TGTGCCAGCTCACCAAAGTCGGGCCCACGGACTGGGGGCTACACCTTC.